The 25 T cell receptor beta chains presented below share a single source sample, sequenced in a study of post-analysis software for immune sequencing data. Points from the study as a whole: With TRBV5-6, TRBV5-1 and TRBV20-1 included, five TRBV segments were more frequent in patients than in controls.

Unique-molecular-identifier-tagged TCR beta cDNA libraries were used. In TCRdb, the PCR reads were re-called with MiXCR into one record per CDR3 protein. This sample yields about 810,000 distinct CDR3 sequences, of which roughly 50% are seen a single time; approximately 4.3% belongs to the top ten. For these receptors, no antigen is known. The sample was blood. The origin of the receptors is a girl under 18 with multiple sclerosis.

The chain carries TRBV29-1 and TRBJ2-4; D is ambiguous. This CDR3 spans 13 amino acids. V dropped 1 base and J dropped 4 bases, with 8 bases sitting between them. The germline CDR1 and CDR2 sequences are SQVTM and ANQGSEA. CDR3 DNA: TGCAGCGTTGAAGTCCGGAAAAAAAACATTCAGTACTTC. Translation: CSVEVRKKNIQYF.

This chain uses TRBV27 with TRBJ1-1; D gene uncertain. The germline gives CDR1 MNHEY, CDR2 SMNVEV (reference sequence). Trimming stripped 3 bases from V and 3 bases from J, with 11 bases between. CDR3 size: 14 residues. As DNA, the CDR3 is TGTGCCAGCAGTTTTAACGGGAAGCACACTGAAGCTTTCTTT. This codes for CASSFNGKHTEAFF.

The chain combines TRBV12-3 or TRBV12-4 with TRBJ2-1, with D maybe TRBD2 (6 bases). The ends were cut back, 6 bases at V and 0 bases at J, with 21 bases in the middle. The CDR3 is made up of 18 amino acids. In DNA form, the CDR3 reads TGTGCCAGCAGCCCCTCCCGTTCCGGGACTGGCTCCTACAATGAGCAGTTCTTC. It codes for CASSPSRSGTGSYNEQFF.

Comment on this clonotype: An end of the junction does not agree with germline; a read error may underlie this. This rearrangement joins TRBV10-3 to TRBJ2-7, with D tentatively TRBD1 or TRBD2 (7 bases each). CDR1 and CDR2 (germline): ENHRY, SYGVKD. The CDR3 consists of 15 residues. The chain's CDR3 is CAISDRQGGGYERYF. The CDR3 DNA reads TGTGCCATCAGTGACCGCCAGGGGGGGGGATACGAGCGGTACTTC.

This clonotype was counted between two and nine times. V gene TRBV20-1 combines with J gene TRBJ2-1, with D perhaps TRBD2 (5 bases). The CDR3 totals 15 residues. Trimming shortened V by 3 bases and J by 0 bases, and 12 bases separated the two germline ends. Germline V lookup: CDR1 DFQATT, CDR2 SNEGSKA (reference sequence). CDR3 amino acids: CSASDGSSSYNEQFF. The CDR3 nucleotides read TGCAGTGCTAGTGATGGGAGTAGCTCCTACAATGAGCAGTTCTTC.

This clonotype was observed once. V and J are TRBV12-3 or TRBV12-4 and TRBJ2-6; 7 bases fit TRBD1. With V trimmed by 6 bases and J by 1 base, 12 bases remained unmatched. The CDR3 extends over 18 amino acids. The CDR3 here is CASRAPGGFYSGANVLTF. For the CDR3, the DNA is TGTGCCAGCAGGGCCCCAGGGGGATTTTATTCTGGGGCCAACGTCCTGACTTTC.

This clonotype has just a few counts. The rearrangement uses TRBV7-8 and TRBJ2-5; no clear D gene. The CDR3 contains 15 residues. Germline assignment: CDR1 SGHVS and CDR2 FQNEAQ. Trimming shortened V by 1 base and J by 2 bases, and 11 bases separated the two germline ends. The CDR3 loop reads CASSLELSTQETQYF. The CDR3 DNA follows: TGTGCCAGCAGCTTAGAACTTTCCACACAAGAGACCCAGTACTTC.

This rearrangement joins TRBV5-1 to TRBJ2-1, with D unclear. This CDR3 comprises 12 residues. V was pared by 2 bases and J by 8 bases, with 8 bases between. Germline V lookup: CDR1 SGHRS, CDR2 YFSETQ. CDR3 amino acids: CASSFLKDEQFF. CDR3 nucleotides: TGCGCCAGCAGCTTTCTTAAGGATGAGCAGTTCTTC.

V and J are TRBV7-9 and TRBJ1-2, with TRBD1 as a possible D gene (5 bases). The CDR3 runs 12 residues. Germline CDR1 SEHNR, CDR2 FQNEAQ (reference sequence). V gave up 5 bases and J gave up 8 bases, with 12 bases separating them. The CDR3 region has the DNA TGTGCCAGCAGCCCAGGACATAACGGCTACACCTTC. Protein: CASSPGHNGYTF.

CDR3 DNA: TGTGCCAGCAGTGAAGGGACTAGCGGGGTCCGCGAGCAGTTCTTC. The encoded protein is CASSEGTSGVREQFF. The rearrangement links TRBV6-1 to TRBJ2-1; TRBD2 matches at 12 bases. The CDR3 runs 15 residues. The junction had 5 bases not matched to a gene; V was cut back by 1 base and J by 10 bases. Germline-derived CDR1 and CDR2 are MNHNS and SASEGT.

The DNA of the CDR3 is TGTGCCAGCAGCAAAGACGACAGGGGGAGGGAGCAGTACTTC. Amino acid sequence: CASSKDDRGREQYF. The chain has TRBV21-1 and TRBJ2-7; the listed D gene, TRBD1, was not tested against the DNA. TRBV21-1 is marked as a pseudogene. CDR3 size: 14 residues.

This clonotype has a handful of counts. The gene calls are TRBV10-3 and TRBJ2-7; perhaps TRBD1 as D (6 bases). CDR1 and CDR2 (germline): ENHRY, SYGVKD. V lost 5 bases, J lost 2 bases, and 10 bases lay in between. This CDR3 is built from 13 residues. The CDR3 nucleotides read TGTGCCATCAGTAAGACAGGTACCTACGAGCAGTACTTC. It codes for CAISKTGTYEQYF.

The chain joins TRBV29-1 to TRBJ1-5; TRBD1 aligns across 8 bases. Germline lookup yields CDR1 SQVTM and CDR2 ANQGSEA. V lost 7 bases, J lost 7 bases, and 6 bases stayed unmatched. This CDR3 has 12 amino acids. DNA for the CDR3: TGCAGCGCCGGAGGACAGGGCCAGCCCCAGCATTTT. Encoded protein: CSAGGQGQPQHF. Full variable domain (missing parts from reference TRBV29-1 and TRBJ1-5): SAVISQKPSRDICQRGTSLTIQCQVDSQVTMMFWYRQQPGQSLTLIATANQGSEATYESGFVIDKFPISRPNLTFSTLTVSNMSPEDSSIYLCSAGGQGQPQHFGDGTRLSIL.

CDR3 sequence reads: CSVRALAGGPHEQYF. The CDR3 DNA reads as TGCAGCGTTAGGGCACTAGCGGGGGGGCCCCACGAGCAGTACTTC. The chain has TRBV29-1 and TRBJ2-4; TRBD2 matches at 13 bases. The last part of the DNA fits TRBJ2-7 better; the J call may be wrong. Germline loops: CDR1 SQVTM, CDR2 ANQGSEA. The CDR3 is made up of 15 amino acids.

This clonotype was recorded at least ten times. V usage is TRBV20-1 and J usage is TRBJ2-7; 7 nucleotides line up with TRBD2. Germline CDR1 is DFQATT and CDR2 is SNEGSKA (reference sequence). Trimming cost V 1 base and J 3 bases; bases outside gene matches: 3. The CDR3 loop spans 13 amino acids. The CDR3 spells CSARVLADYEQYF. CDR3 in DNA: TGCAGTGCTAGAGTTCTAGCGGACTACGAGCAGTACTTC.

The chain combines TRBV27 with TRBJ2-1, with D perhaps given as TRBD1 or TRBD2 (5 bases each). V lost 2 bases and J 4 bases, leaving 18 bases between the germline ends. This CDR3 comprises 17 residues. CDR1 is MNHEY, CDR2 SMNVEV, per germline (reference sequence). The CDR3 reads CASSLGPPGTRYNEQFF. The CDR3 DNA follows: TGTGCCAGCAGTTTAGGTCCTCCGGGGACCCGATACAATGAGCAGTTCTTC.

J is TRBJ2-7 and V is TRBV19, with 9 positions matching TRBD1. CDR3 length equals 14 residues. V trimming: 3 bases; J trimming: 3 bases; junction bases outside the gene matches: 3. Looked up from germline, CDR1 is LNHDA and CDR2 is SQIVND (reference sequence). The CDR3: CASSMGGQGYEQYF. The CDR3 DNA follows: TGTGCCAGTAGTATGGGGGGACAGGGCTACGAGCAGTACTTC.

For the CDR3, the DNA is TGCAGTGCTATCCCTCCAAAGAGTCATGGGGAGACCCAGTACTTC. This sequence encodes CSAIPPKSHGETQYF. The chain carries TRBV20-1 and TRBJ2-5; no reliable D call. The V and J ends lost 4 bases and 5 bases respectively, with 20 bases between them. Germline loops: CDR1 DFQATT, CDR2 SNEGSKA (reference sequence). The CDR3 runs 15 residues.

Only a few counts were recorded for this clonotype. The rearrangement uses TRBV6-5 and TRBJ2-3; D call uncertain. Germline V gene lookup returns CDR1 MNHEY and CDR2 SVGAGI. The CDR3 loop spans 14 amino acids. Trimming stripped 2 bases from V and 0 bases from J, with 6 bases between. DNA of the CDR3: TGTGCCAGCAGTTACCCCGGGAGCACAGATACGCAGTATTTT. Amino acids: CASSYPGSTDTQYF.

This chain joins TRBV5-1 and TRBJ1-5; the D is unclear. The V gene's germline CDR1 is SGHRS and CDR2 YFSETQ. V gave up 4 bases and J gave up 5 bases, with 22 bases separating them. CDR3 length equals 17 residues. The CDR3 coding sequence is TGCGCCAGCAGCGAGGGAGAGCTGGGCGGGTTGTATCAGCCCCAGCATTTT. It encodes CASSEGELGGLYQPQHF.

This clonotype was recorded a few times. The chain has TRBV5-4 and TRBJ2-3; D unclear. CDR3 length equals 18 residues. Trimming stripped 4 bases from V and 1 base from J, with 22 bases between. Germline V gene sequence: CDR1 SGHNT, CDR2 YYREEE (reference sequence). This CDR3 is CASSPVPGPRGGTDTQYF. The CDR3 DNA sequence: TGTGCCAGCAGCCCGGTACCCGGGCCCCGAGGCGGCACAGATACGCAGTATTTT.

V and J are TRBV20-1 and TRBJ2-7; D may be TRBD1 (5 bases). Germline CDR1 DFQATT, CDR2 SNEGSKA (reference sequence). This CDR3 contains 13 residues. V was trimmed by 6 bases and J by 3 bases, leaving 15 bases between them. The CDR3 DNA is TGCAGTGCCCCGGACAAGGTGAACTACGAGCAGTACTTC. Its protein is CSAPDKVNYEQYF.

This clonotype was seen a few times. The chain employs TRBV30 and TRBJ2-6, with no clear D. V was trimmed by 5 bases and J by 0 bases, leaving 2 bases between them. Germline CDR1 and CDR2: GTSNPN and SVGIG (reference sequence). The CDR3 has 12 residues. The CDR3 is CAWDSGANVLTF. The CDR3 nucleotides read TGTGCCTGGGACTCTGGGGCCAACGTCCTGACTTTC.

CDR3 sequence: CASSYSDRVYGYTF. The CDR3 bases are TGTGCCAGCAGTTACTCGGACAGGGTCTATGGCTACACCTTC. The chain links TRBV6-6 to TRBJ1-2, with 8 bases lining up with TRBD1. The ends lost 0 bases at V and 4 bases at J; junction bases unmatched: 1. This CDR3 is 14 amino acids long. CDR1 and CDR2 (germline): MNHNY, SVGAGI (reference sequence).

V usage is TRBV6-6 and J usage is TRBJ1-2; D not resolved. CDR1 and CDR2 (germline): MNHNY, SVGAGI (reference sequence). With 2 bases removed from V and 2 bases from J, the gap between germline ends came to 12 bases. The CDR3 is made up of 15 amino acids. Here the CDR3 reads CASSYTETANYGYTF. In DNA form, the CDR3 reads TGTGCCAGCAGTTACACCGAAACCGCCAACTATGGCTACACCTTC.